This T cell receptor beta chain came from a study of immune evolution from preneoplasia to lung adenocarcinoma. General study findings and limits: Top clone share appeared to fall from AAH through AIS, MIA, adenocarcinoma. Normal lung had highest clonality; later lesions appeared denser, more diverse.

This clone was counted a single time. Its cognate antigen is unknown. Libraries were prepared by immunoSEQ multiplex PCR; TCRdb keeps only in-frame clonotypes and omits some of them. The data contain several thousand clones, 75% to 80% of them seen just once; the ten biggest clones take up approximately 10%. V was pared by 0 bases and J by 4 bases, with 5 bases of the junction left unmatched. The CDR3 has 15 amino acids. Per the germline V gene, CDR1 is SGHRS and CDR2 is YFSETQ. Nucleic acids came from premalignant or tumor cells enriched by macro-dissection. This clonotype originated in a person aged 55-80 years with lung adenocarcinoma. The V gene is TRBV5-1, the J gene TRBJ2-5, with 8 nucleotides matching TRBD1. Sequencing was performed on FFPE minimally invasive lung adenocarcinoma tissue. The CDR3 DNA is TGCGCCAGCAGCTTGGCCCAGGGGGCCAGAGAGACCCAGTACTTC. It yields the protein CASSLAQGARETQYF.